The subject of this entry is one T cell receptor beta chain. This entry is derived from a study of cytomegalovirus exposure and HLA in healthy donors. Amplification used 60 Vbeta primers and 13 Jbeta primers. Measured with immunoSEQ multiplex PCR; TCRdb has only the in-frame clones, and not every one. The sample's table shows tens of thousands of clones. The source is a man in his forties in good health and CMV-seronegative. Input material: PBMCs.

The CDR3 sequence is CASSLTDGQPQHF. The CDR3 DNA follows: TGTGCCAGCAGCTTAACAGACGGCCAGCCCCAGCATTTT. The chain joins TRBV7-6 to TRBJ1-5; D is unclear. Trimming cost V 2 bases and J 7 bases, with 9 bases left between them. The CDR3 has 13 residues. The V gene's germline CDR1 is SGHVS and CDR2 FNYEAQ.